These 10 T cell receptor beta chains share one sample of origin, sequenced in a study of blood T cell repertoires in COVID-19. TCRdb keeps only in-frame clones here, not all; method: immunoSEQ multiplex PCR. This table holds 190,000 or so clones, around nine tenths found once. Sequencing input: peripheral blood. The receptors were gathered from a man in his sixties who had recovered from COVID-19.

This clone appeared a single time. The rearrangement joins TRBV11-2 to TRBJ1-5; TRBD1 might be the D (5 bases). The CDR3 covers 14 residues. Trimming removed 1 base from V and 9 bases from J, with 13 bases in between. Germline V gene data show CDR1 as SGHAT and CDR2 as FQNNGV. The CDR3 bases are TGTGCCAGCAGCTTAGGACAGCCGGGGGGGCCCCAGCATTTT. Protein: CASSLGQPGGPQHF.

The V gene is TRBV3-1 (or the pseudogene TRBV3-2), the J gene TRBJ1-5, with D perhaps TRBD1 (6 bases). In germline, CDR1 is LGHDT, CDR2 YNNKEL (reference sequence). The CDR3 runs 14 residues. V lost 2 bases and J 7 bases, leaving 12 bases between the germline ends. The CDR3 loop reads CASSQTGSRQPQHF. The CDR3 DNA reads as TGTGCCAGCAGCCAAACAGGGTCCAGGCAGCCCCAGCATTTT.

This clone appeared a single time. The chain employs TRBV30 and TRBJ1-1; D is unresolved. Trimming pared 3 bases from V and 6 bases from J, leaving 11 bases between. This CDR3 comprises 12 residues. Germline V lookup: CDR1 GTSNPN, CDR2 SVGIG (reference sequence). The CDR3 loop is CAWSLLSAEAFF. CDR3 bases: TGTGCCTGGAGCCTACTTTCCGCTGAAGCTTTCTTT.

J is TRBJ2-1 and V is TRBV7-9, with a weak D call TRBD2 (6 bases). V was cut by 3 bases and J by 4 bases, with 10 bases left in between. Germline V gene sequence: CDR1 SEHNR, CDR2 FQNEAQ (reference sequence). The length of the CDR3 is 14 residues. CDR3 in DNA: TGTGCCAGCAGCTTCGGGACTGTATACAATGAGCAGTTCTTC. Residues: CASSFGTVYNEQFF. Supplemented by reference TRBV7-9 and TRBJ2-1, the full variable domain reads DTGVSQNPRHKITKRGQNVTFRCDPISEHNRLYWYRQTLGQGPEFLTYFQNEAQLEKSRLLSDRFSAERPKGSFSTLEIQRTEQGDSAMYLCASSFGTVYNEQFFGPGTRLTVL.

The chain carries TRBV19 and TRBJ2-7, with TRBD1 identical over 8 bases. V dropped 6 bases and J dropped 2; count of bases not matched to a gene: 9. CDR1 LNHDA and CDR2 SQIVND come from the germline V gene (reference sequence). This CDR3 is 15 amino acids long. Here the CDR3 reads CASSSGTGLPYEQYF. CDR3 in DNA: TGTGCCAGTAGCTCCGGGACAGGTCTGCCCTACGAGCAGTACTTC.

The chain couples TRBV5-6 to TRBJ2-1; 12 nucleotides align to TRBD2. The CDR3 has 17 residues. Germline CDR1 SGHDT, CDR2 YYEEEE. The junction had 2 bases not matched to a gene; V was cut back by 0 bases and J by 1 base. In DNA form, the CDR3 reads TGTGCCAGCAGCTTGGTAGGACTAGCGGGGTCCTACAATGAGCAGTTCTTC. Translated: CASSLVGLAGSYNEQFF.

This chain links TRBV7-9 with TRBJ2-3; 14 nucleotides line up with TRBD2. Germline loops: CDR1 SEHNR, CDR2 FQNEAQ (reference sequence). The trim removed 5 bases at V and 2 bases at J, leaving 6 bases unmatched. The CDR3 spans 17 residues. This chain's CDR3 is CASSQGTSGSYTDTQYF. CDR3 DNA: TGTGCCAGCAGCCAAGGGACTAGCGGGAGTTACACAGATACGCAGTATTTT.

The V and J genes are TRBV5-1 and TRBJ2-3; 12 nucleotides match TRBD2. The V segment lost 4 bases and the J segment 3 bases; nucleotides outside the gene matches: 6. In germline, CDR1 is SGHRS, CDR2 YFSETQ. The CDR3 loop spans 16 amino acids. The CDR3 DNA sequence: TGCGCCAGCAGCCACTCTCTAGCGGGGGGGACAGATACGCAGTATTTT. Amino acids: CASSHSLAGGTDTQYF.

The rearrangement links TRBV19 to TRBJ2-7; D gene uncertain. The CDR3 runs 15 residues. V was cut by 3 bases and J by 4 bases, with 16 bases left in between. The germline gives CDR1 LNHDA, CDR2 SQIVND (reference sequence). DNA for the CDR3: TGTGCCAGTAGTATTGGTAGACGTCAGGTATACGAGCAGTACTTC. The encoded protein is CASSIGRRQVYEQYF.

This chain uses TRBV9 with TRBJ2-1; no reliable D call. Per the germline V gene, CDR1 is SGDLS and CDR2 is YYNGEE. The CDR3 runs 15 residues. Trimming shortened V by 0 bases and J by 2 bases, and 9 bases separated the two germline ends. CDR3 protein: CASSVEVQTYNEQFF. For the CDR3, the DNA is TGTGCCAGCAGCGTAGAAGTCCAGACCTACAATGAGCAGTTCTTC.